The entry below describes one TCR beta chain. This clone was found once. No cognate antigen has been identified for it. Base qualities are not at hand, and no much larger clone is one base apart. Relative to germline, V is 7 bases shorter and J is 8 bases shorter, with 20 bases between their ends. Including cysteine and phenylalanine, the CDR3 has 15 amino acids. Of the read, only the CDR3 DNA is kept; its 45 bases are in frame from base 1. Sequences MDHEN (CDR1) and SYDVKM (CDR2) are obtained from the germline V gene. This entry is derived from a study of blood T cell repertoires in COVID-19 (dated by TCRdb to the early 2020s). Looking at the study overall: The collaborator samples originated in the United States, Italy and Spain and spanned the acute and convalescent phases of COVID-19. The material from the prospective study consisted of cDNA or gDNA derived from T cells, B-cell-depleted T cells, or PBMCs. The dataset comprised deeply sampled blood TCRbeta repertoires from subjects exposed to, actively infected with, or recovered from COVID-19. The repertoires were released in a freely available public database meant as a resource for research on the immune response to SARS-CoV-2. The samples were drawn from two sources: the first 160 participants of the ongoing ImmuneRACE study, and some 1,300 subjects contributed by 6 global collaborators. Nearly every sample came with metadata listing a de-identified subject ID, COVID-19 status, age in years and sex. HLA class I and class II types, where available, came from metadata supplied by the sample provider rather than from assay-based typing.

The full study reports these points: The amount of clinical and demographic metadata varied by source and participant and was provided uncurated.

TCRbeta CDR3 regions were amplified from genomic DNA using the immunoSEQ Assay, a bias-controlled multiplex PCR. Processing in the source paper ran as follows. Nucleated cell counts per sample were estimated from amplification of reference gene primers within the assay. To quantify the absolute abundance of each unique TCRbeta CDR3 rearrangement, sequence reads were collapsed and filtered. For each sample, productive Simpson clonality was calculated as the square root of Simpson's diversity index across productive rearrangements. What TCRdb holds here is the immuneACCESS table cut down to in-frame rearrangements. Part of the clones is not present; checked against another copy, under half of the missing clones reflect an unresolved V gene, and the others are unexplained. The DNA gave D and trimming, while V, J and clone size come from that table. The sample records a few hundred thousand clones, 85% of which are singletons. Jointly, the top ten make up approximately 3.6% of the sample.

Each collaborating institution followed its own protocols to collect whole blood in K2EDTA tubes. For TCRbeta analysis, collaborators shipped samples as frozen whole blood, isolated PBMCs, or DNA extracted from either of those sample types. Sequenced material: peripheral blood. This sequence was found in a woman between 18 and 30 years old with acute or convalescent COVID-19. The chain joins TRBV28 to TRBJ1-4; there is no confident call for the D gene. The CDR3 corresponds to CASKLEGLEEEKLFF. Read as DNA, the sequence is TGTGCCAGCAAGTTGGAGGGCCTCGAGGAGGAAAAACTGTTTTTT.